A single sample gave rise to the 28 T cell receptor beta chains below, sequenced in a study of high-grade serous ovarian cancer treatment subgroups. Sequencing used immunoSEQ multiplex PCR; TCRdb keeps in-frame clones, though not all of them. The table includes around 2,000 clones, 66% detected once. Tumor samples were obtained before definitive surgery or chemotherapy. Sequenced material: tumor tissue. These receptors all come from a human donor with high-grade serous ovarian cancer.

Regarding this clone: Additional DNA sequences in this sample encode the identical CDR3. The V call is TRBV29-1, the J call TRBJ2-3; D uncertain. The CDR3 loop spans 11 amino acids. The V gene lost 4 bases and the J gene lost 3 bases, with 5 bases spanning the gap. CDR1 is SQVTM and CDR2 is ANQGSEA in the germline V gene. CDR3 bases: TGCAGCGTTGCAAGTACAGATACGCAGTATTTT. This codes for CSVASTDTQYF.

This sequence joins TRBV30 and TRBJ2-5; tentatively, D is TRBD1 (5 bases). V lost 0 bases to trimming and J lost 3 bases, with 14 bases between them. This CDR3 contains 15 residues. Germline CDR1 and CDR2: GTSNPN and SVGIG (reference sequence). The CDR3 region is CAWSVGAGSKETQYF. The CDR3 nucleotides are TGTGCCTGGAGTGTAGGGGCAGGGTCCAAAGAGACCCAGTACTTC.

V is TRBV15 and J is TRBJ2-5; the match to TRBD2 covers 8 bases. The CDR3 contains 17 residues. J gave up 0 bases and V 4 bases, and 10 bases lay outside the gene matches. Germline V gene data show CDR1 as LNHNV and CDR2 as YYDKDF (reference sequence). The CDR3 is CATSTSRGGQNQETQYF. The CDR3 DNA follows: TGTGCCACCAGCACCTCACGGGGGGGGCAAAACCAAGAGACCCAGTACTTC.

The J gene is TRBJ1-1, the V gene TRBV30; D remains ambiguous. The V gene lost 1 base and the J gene lost 0 bases, with 6 bases spanning the gap. Germline V CDR1 and CDR2: GTSNPN, SVGIG (reference sequence). This CDR3 is 13 amino acids long. The CDR3 nucleotides read TGTGCCTGGAGTGAAGATATGAACACTGAAGCTTTCTTT. Translation gives CAWSEDMNTEAFF.

This chain connects TRBV4-3 to TRBJ1-1; 8 nucleotides align to TRBD1. The CDR3 extends over 16 amino acids. V lost 1 base to trimming and J lost 0 bases; unmatched junction nucleotides: 4. Germline V lookup: CDR1 LGHNA, CDR2 YSLEER. The CDR3 region is CASSQGGTGLNTEAFF. For the CDR3, the DNA is TGCGCCAGCAGCCAAGGGGGGACAGGCTTGAACACTGAAGCTTTCTTT.

The chain couples TRBV19 to TRBJ2-1; tentatively, D is TRBD2 (6 bases). The CDR3 runs to 15 residues. Germline V gene data show CDR1 as LNHDA and CDR2 as SQIVND (reference sequence). V lost 7 bases to trimming and J lost 8 bases, with 21 bases between them. CDR3 bases: TGTGCCAGTATTCAACCGGGACTCCCCTCGCATGAGCAGTTCTTC. This translates into CASIQPGLPSHEQFF.

The table lists this clone with a count of one. The CDR3 nucleotides are TGTGCCAGCTCACCAACGATGACTAGCGGGGGAAACACAGATACGCAGTATTTT. Its translation: CASSPTMTSGGNTDTQYF. The chain combines TRBV18 with TRBJ2-3; 12 bases line up with TRBD2. Germline loops: CDR1 KGHSH, CDR2 LQKENI. The CDR3 runs to 18 residues. The V gene end was trimmed by 2 bases and the J gene end by 2 bases; junction bases not matched to a gene: 8.

This clone counts as large. The rearrangement joins TRBV6-1 to TRBJ1-4; no firm D call. Deletions cut 4 bases from V and 4 bases from J, with 13 bases between. Germline CDR1 is MNHNS and CDR2 is SASEGT. CDR3 length equals 15 residues. CDR3 in DNA: TGTGCCAGCAGTGCCCGGGTACCTTTTAATGAAAAACTGTTTTTT. It encodes CASSARVPFNEKLFF.

The rearrangement joins TRBV6-5 to TRBJ1-5; the D gene is possibly TRBD1 (6 bases). V gave up 5 bases and J gave up 1 base, with 12 bases separating them. Germline V gene data show CDR1 as MNHEY and CDR2 as SVGAGI. This CDR3 region has 15 residues. The CDR3 protein is CASSPRGESNQPQHF. In DNA form, the CDR3 reads TGTGCCAGCAGTCCCAGGGGCGAAAGCAATCAGCCCCAGCATTTT.

This chain links TRBV10-2 with TRBJ2-1, with no clear D. The germline V gene has CDR1 WSHSY and CDR2 SAAADI. The CDR3 length is 10 residues. The V end lost 10 bases, the J end lost 2 bases, and 3 bases lay between the germline ends. In nucleotides, the CDR3 is TGCGCCACCGCCTACAATGAGCAGTTCTTC. Residues: CATAYNEQFF.

V gene TRBV30 combines with J gene TRBJ1-4; D gene ambiguous. In germline, CDR1 is GTSNPN, CDR2 SVGIG (reference sequence). The CDR3 loop spans 13 amino acids. Trimming removed 6 bases at V and 8 bases at J, with 16 bases between. In DNA form, the CDR3 reads TGTGCCTGTTTTCTCGGGGAAGCCGAAAAACTGTTTTTT. Protein sequence: CACFLGEAEKLFF.

The chain couples TRBV19 to TRBJ1-3; TRBD1 agrees at 8 bases. This CDR3 comprises 16 residues. V shed 5 bases and J 2 bases; nucleotides not matched to a gene: 8. Looked up from germline, CDR1 is LNHDA and CDR2 is SQIVND (reference sequence). The CDR3: CASSALTGGAGNTIYF. The DNA for the CDR3 is TGTGCCAGTAGTGCACTAACAGGGGGAGCTGGAAACACCATATATTTT.

V gene TRBV4-1 combines with J gene TRBJ1-1; D not certain. This CDR3 is built from 13 residues. Trimming shortened V by 2 bases and J by 3 bases, and 7 bases separated the two germline ends. Germline CDR1 is MGHRA and CDR2 is YSYEKL. For the CDR3, the DNA is TGCGCCAGCAGCCAACCTTGGGACACTGAAGCTTTCTTT. Its translation is CASSQPWDTEAFF.

This chain joins TRBV10-3 and TRBJ1-2; D uncertain. Germline loops: CDR1 ENHRY, CDR2 SYGVKD. This CDR3 contains 12 residues. V was clipped by 2 bases and J by 8 bases, with 9 bases between them. The CDR3 loop reads CAISEGLEGYTF. CDR3 nucleotides: TGTGCCATCAGTGAGGGGCTAGAGGGCTACACCTTC.

V is TRBV7-6 and J is TRBJ2-7; no clear D gene. Trimming pared 4 bases from V and 1 base from J, leaving 8 bases between. Germline V CDR1 and CDR2: SGHVS, FNYEAQ. The CDR3 is 13 residues long. The CDR3 is CASSSAGSYEQYF. As DNA, the CDR3 is TGTGCCAGCAGCTCCGCCGGGTCCTACGAGCAGTACTTC.

This clone is categorized as large. The V gene is TRBV27, the J gene TRBJ1-5; D unresolved. V lost 2 bases and J 7 bases, leaving 15 bases between the germline ends. The CDR3 consists of 15 residues. The germline V gene encodes CDR1 MNHEY and CDR2 SMNVEV (reference sequence). CDR3 nucleotides: TGTGCCAGCAGTTTAAACACCGGATCGGGCCAGCCCCAGCATTTT. Amino acids: CASSLNTGSGQPQHF.

The chain is built from TRBV6-6 and TRBJ1-4, with TRBD1 as a possible D gene (6 bases). The V gene's germline CDR1 is MNHNY and CDR2 SVGAGI (reference sequence). The CDR3 consists of 14 residues. The V gene lost 6 bases and the J gene lost 1 base, with 9 bases spanning the gap. This CDR3 reads CASSQGLTNEKLFF. The CDR3, as DNA: TGTGCCAGCAGCCAGGGGTTAACTAATGAAAAACTGTTTTTT.

V and J are TRBV29-1 and TRBJ1-2; D is unresolved. The CDR3 length is 12 residues. The V gene's germline CDR1 is SQVTM and CDR2 ANQGSEA. V was trimmed by 3 bases and J by 0 bases, leaving 5 bases between them. In DNA, the CDR3 is TGCAGCGTTGAGTATTCTAACTATGGCTACACCTTC. As protein: CSVEYSNYGYTF.

V is TRBV5-4 and J is TRBJ1-6, with 7 nucleotides matching TRBD1. CDR1 SGHNT and CDR2 YYREEE come from the germline V gene (reference sequence). The CDR3 is 15 residues long. The junction had 5 bases not matched to a gene; V was cut back by 1 base and J by 7 bases. CDR3 in amino acids: CASSLKGARNSPLHF. In nucleotides, the CDR3 is TGTGCCAGCAGCTTGAAGGGGGCGCGGAATTCACCCCTCCACTTT. Variable domain in full (rest from reference TRBV5-4 and TRBJ1-6): ETGVTQSPTHLIKTRGQQVTLRCSSQSGHNTVSWYQQALGQGPQFIFQYYREEENGRGNFPPRFSGLQFPNYSSELNVNALELDDSALYLCASSLKGARNSPLHFGNGTRLTVT.

This clone has more than one count but fewer than ten. The chain is built from TRBV5-6 and TRBJ2-3; D is perhaps TRBD1 or TRBD2 (6 bases each). Germline V lookup: CDR1 SGHDT, CDR2 YYEEEE. The CDR3 is made up of 14 amino acids. Trimming took 7 bases from V and 2 from J, leaving 14 bases between them. CDR3 loop: CASAGQTFTDTQYF. In nucleotides, the CDR3 is TGTGCCAGCGCGGGACAAACATTCACAGATACGCAGTATTTT.

The chain recombines TRBV29-1 with TRBJ2-1; possibly TRBD1 or TRBD2 for D (7 bases each). The length of the CDR3 is 15 residues. CDR1 is SQVTM, CDR2 ANQGSEA, per germline. Between the trimmed V and J ends, which lost 2 bases and 5 bases, there was a span of 16 bases. Written as DNA, the CDR3 is TGCAGCGTTGAAACTCGCCAGGGGGGGGACAATGAGCAGTTCTTC. It is translated as CSVETRQGGDNEQFF.

V usage is TRBV5-1 and J usage is TRBJ2-7; possible D gene TRBD1, 5 bases. Deletions cut 7 bases from V and 5 bases from J, with 13 bases between. CDR1 is SGHRS, CDR2 YFSETQ, per germline. The CDR3 has 12 amino acids. CDR3 DNA sequence: TGCGCCAGCGGACAACGTGGTAACGAGCAGTACTTC. This codes for CASGQRGNEQYF.

The chain carries TRBV6-5 and TRBJ2-7; TRBD1 is a possible D gene (6 bases). This CDR3 has 15 residues. The germline gives CDR1 MNHEY, CDR2 SVGAGI. The ends were cut back, 0 bases at V and 2 bases at J, with 11 bases in the middle. The CDR3, as DNA: TGTGCCAGCAGTTACTCGAGGGACACAGCCTACGAGCAGTACTTC. Encoded protein: CASSYSRDTAYEQYF.

The chain couples TRBV2 to TRBJ1-3; 7 nucleotides align to TRBD1. The CDR3 runs to 15 residues. J lost 1 base, V lost 5 bases, and 5 bases had no gene match. Germline V CDR1 and CDR2: SNHLY, FYNNEI. The CDR3 loop reads CASSYLQGSGNTIYF. DNA of the CDR3: TGTGCCAGCAGTTACCTACAGGGGTCTGGAAACACCATATATTTT.

The chain joins TRBV9 to TRBJ2-1; 10 bases match TRBD2. The CDR3 runs to 15 residues. J gave up 5 bases and V 4 bases, and 6 bases lay outside the gene matches. Germline assignment: CDR1 SGDLS and CDR2 YYNGEE. The CDR3 DNA reads TGTGCCAGCAGCCAGTCACTAGCGGGAAACAATGAGCAGTTCTTC. Its translation: CASSQSLAGNNEQFF.

The J gene is TRBJ2-7, the V gene TRBV7-9; no reliable D call. The germline gives CDR1 SEHNR, CDR2 FQNEAQ (reference sequence). Trimming took 3 bases from V and 4 from J, leaving 4 bases between them. There are 11 residues in the CDR3. In DNA, the CDR3 is TGTGCCAGCAGCTTCGCTTACGAGCAGTACTTC. It is translated as CASSFAYEQYF.

This rearrangement joins TRBV10-1 to TRBJ2-3; D might be TRBD2 (5 bases). The CDR3 is 15 amino acids. Germline V gene sequence: CDR1 WNHNN, CDR2 SYGVQD (reference sequence). Trimming took 3 bases from V and 1 from J, leaving 11 bases between them. DNA of the CDR3: TGCGCCAGCAGTGATCTCAGGCGGGGCACAGATACGCAGTATTTT. This sequence encodes CASSDLRRGTDTQYF.

The rearrangement joins TRBV5-1 to TRBJ1-1; 7 bases map to TRBD1. Germline values: CDR1 SGHRS, CDR2 YFSETQ. V shed 4 bases and J 3 bases; nucleotides not matched to a gene: 6. The CDR3 consists of 14 residues. This CDR3 is CASSPGGGYTEAFF. The CDR3 DNA reads as TGCGCCAGCAGCCCAGGGGGAGGGTACACTGAAGCTTTCTTT.